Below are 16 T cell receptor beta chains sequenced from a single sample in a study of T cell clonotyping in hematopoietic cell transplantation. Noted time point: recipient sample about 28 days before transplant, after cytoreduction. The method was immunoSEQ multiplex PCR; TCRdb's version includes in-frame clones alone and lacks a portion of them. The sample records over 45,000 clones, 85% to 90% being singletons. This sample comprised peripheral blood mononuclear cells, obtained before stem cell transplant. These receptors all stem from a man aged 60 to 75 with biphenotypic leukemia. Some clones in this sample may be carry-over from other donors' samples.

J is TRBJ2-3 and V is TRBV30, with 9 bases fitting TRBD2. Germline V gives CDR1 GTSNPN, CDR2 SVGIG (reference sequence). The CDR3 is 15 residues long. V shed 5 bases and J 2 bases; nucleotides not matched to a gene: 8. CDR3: CAWGYSGRATDTQYF. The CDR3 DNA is TGTGCCTGGGGATATAGCGGGAGAGCCACAGATACGCAGTATTTT.

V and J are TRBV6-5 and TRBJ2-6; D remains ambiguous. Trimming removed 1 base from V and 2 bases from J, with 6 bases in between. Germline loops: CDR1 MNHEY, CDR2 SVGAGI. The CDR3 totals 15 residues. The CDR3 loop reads CASSYYGAGANVLTF. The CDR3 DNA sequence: TGTGCCAGCAGTTACTATGGCGCTGGGGCCAACGTCCTGACTTTC.

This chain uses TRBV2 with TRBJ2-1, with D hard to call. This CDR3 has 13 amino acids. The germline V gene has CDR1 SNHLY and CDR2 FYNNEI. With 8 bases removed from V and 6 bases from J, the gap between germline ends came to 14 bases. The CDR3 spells CASQNPDRNEQFF. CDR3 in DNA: TGTGCCAGCCAGAACCCAGACCGCAATGAGCAGTTCTTC.

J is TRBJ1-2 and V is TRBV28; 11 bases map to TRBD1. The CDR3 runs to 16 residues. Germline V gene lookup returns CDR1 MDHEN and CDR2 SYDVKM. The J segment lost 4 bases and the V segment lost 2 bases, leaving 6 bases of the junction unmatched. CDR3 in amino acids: CASSLVDRGPVYGYTF. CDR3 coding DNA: TGTGCCAGCAGTTTAGTGGACAGGGGGCCGGTCTATGGCTACACCTTC.

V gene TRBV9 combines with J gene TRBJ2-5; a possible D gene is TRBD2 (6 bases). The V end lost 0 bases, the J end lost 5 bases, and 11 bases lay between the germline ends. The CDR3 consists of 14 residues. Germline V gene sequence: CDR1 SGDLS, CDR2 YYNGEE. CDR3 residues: CASSVVGDWETQYF. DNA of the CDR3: TGTGCCAGCAGCGTAGTTGGGGACTGGGAGACCCAGTACTTC.

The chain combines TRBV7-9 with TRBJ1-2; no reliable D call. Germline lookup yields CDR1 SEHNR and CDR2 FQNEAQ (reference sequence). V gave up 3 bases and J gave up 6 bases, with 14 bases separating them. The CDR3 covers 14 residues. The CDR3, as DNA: TGTGCCAGCAGCTTCTGGTCCCCGGGGAATGGCTACACCTTC. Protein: CASSFWSPGNGYTF.

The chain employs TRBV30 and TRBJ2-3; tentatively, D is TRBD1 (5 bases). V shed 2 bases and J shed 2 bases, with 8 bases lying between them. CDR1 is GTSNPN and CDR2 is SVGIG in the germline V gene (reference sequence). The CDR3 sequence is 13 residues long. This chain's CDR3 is CAWSQGDTDTQYF. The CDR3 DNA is TGTGCCTGGAGTCAGGGCGACACAGATACGCAGTATTTT.

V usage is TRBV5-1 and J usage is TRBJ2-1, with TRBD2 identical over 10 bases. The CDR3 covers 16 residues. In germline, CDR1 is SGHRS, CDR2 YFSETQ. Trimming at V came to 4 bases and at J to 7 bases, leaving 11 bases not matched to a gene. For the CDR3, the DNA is TGCGCCAGCAGCCCGAGGACTAGCGGAGTGGGGAATGAGCAGTTCTTC. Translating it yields CASSPRTSGVGNEQFF.

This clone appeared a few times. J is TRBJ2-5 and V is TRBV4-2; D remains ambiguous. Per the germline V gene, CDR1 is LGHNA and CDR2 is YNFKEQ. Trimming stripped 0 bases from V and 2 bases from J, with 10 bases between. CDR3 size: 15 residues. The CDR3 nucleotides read TGTGCCAGCAGCCAAGAAGAACTCCCACAAGAGACCCAGTACTTC. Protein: CASSQEELPQETQYF.

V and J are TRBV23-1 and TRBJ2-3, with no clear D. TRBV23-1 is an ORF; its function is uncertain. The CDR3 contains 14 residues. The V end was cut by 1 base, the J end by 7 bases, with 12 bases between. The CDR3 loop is CASSQFTVKHTQYF. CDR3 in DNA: TGCGCCAGCAGTCAATTTACGGTAAAGCATACGCAGTATTTT.

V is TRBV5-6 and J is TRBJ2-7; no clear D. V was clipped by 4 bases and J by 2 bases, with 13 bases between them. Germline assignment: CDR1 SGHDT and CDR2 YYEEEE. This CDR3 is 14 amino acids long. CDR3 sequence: CASSKLEETYEQYF. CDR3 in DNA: TGTGCCAGCAGCAAACTCGAGGAGACCTACGAGCAGTACTTC.

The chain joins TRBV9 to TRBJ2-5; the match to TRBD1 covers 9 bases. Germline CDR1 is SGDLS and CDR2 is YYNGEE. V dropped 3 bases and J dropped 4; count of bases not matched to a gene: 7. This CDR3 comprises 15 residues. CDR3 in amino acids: CASSAQQGAGETQYF. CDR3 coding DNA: TGTGCCAGCAGCGCCCAACAGGGGGCAGGAGAGACCCAGTACTTC.

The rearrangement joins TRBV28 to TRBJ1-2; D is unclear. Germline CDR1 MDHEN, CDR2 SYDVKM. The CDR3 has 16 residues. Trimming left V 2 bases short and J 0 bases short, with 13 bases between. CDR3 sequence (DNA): TGTGCCAGCAGTTTAGCGTGGTCAGCTTCTAACTATGGCTACACCTTC. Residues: CASSLAWSASNYGYTF.

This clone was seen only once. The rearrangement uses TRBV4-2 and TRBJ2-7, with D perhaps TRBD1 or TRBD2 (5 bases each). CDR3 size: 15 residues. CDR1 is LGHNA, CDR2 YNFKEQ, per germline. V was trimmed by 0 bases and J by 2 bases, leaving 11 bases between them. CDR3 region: CASSQDRGRAYEQYF. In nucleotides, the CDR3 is TGTGCCAGCAGCCAAGATCGGGGACGGGCCTACGAGCAGTACTTC.

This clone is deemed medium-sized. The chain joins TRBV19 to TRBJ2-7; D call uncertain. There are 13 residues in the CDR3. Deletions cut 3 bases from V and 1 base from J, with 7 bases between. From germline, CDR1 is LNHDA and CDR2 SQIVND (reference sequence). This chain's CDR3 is CASSIPGSYEQYF. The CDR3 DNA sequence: TGTGCCAGTAGTATCCCCGGATCCTACGAGCAGTACTTC.

The DNA for the CDR3 is TGCGCCAGCAGCTCAAAGACCGCCGGGACCCATGGGGCTTTCTTT. Protein product: CASSSKTAGTHGAFF. This chain joins TRBV5-1 and TRBJ1-1; D may be TRBD1 (5 bases). There are 15 residues in the CDR3. Trimming cost V 3 bases and J 11 bases, with 23 bases left between them. CDR1 SGHRS and CDR2 YFSETQ come from the germline V gene.